A single sample is the source of the 30 T cell receptor beta chains below, sequenced in a study of T cell repertoires and HLA-DP antigens. Method: immunoSEQ multiplex PCR; TCRdb's copy keeps in-frame clones and lacks some. The sample yields some 110,000 clones, over 90% seen once. Their specific antigens are unknown. The sequenced material came from CD4+ T cells from PBMCs. The source of these receptors is a woman aged 18 to 35 in good health and CMV-seronegative.

V gene TRBV5-1 combines with J gene TRBJ2-3, with a possible D match to TRBD2 (6 bases). The germline V and J ends were trimmed by 5 bases and 2 bases, with 15 bases remaining between them. The germline V gene encodes CDR1 SGHRS and CDR2 YFSETQ. This CDR3 comprises 15 residues. The CDR3 DNA follows: TGCGCCAGCAGTACGGGGGTGTTTAACACAGATACGCAGTATTTT. Amino acids: CASSTGVFNTDTQYF.

The rearrangement links TRBV2 to TRBJ2-1; TRBD1 agrees at 9 bases. There are 15 residues in the CDR3. Trimming removed 3 bases from V and 10 bases from J; junction bases left unmatched: 10. Germline V lookup: CDR1 SNHLY, CDR2 FYNNEI. The CDR3 protein is CASSEDRGSVKEQFF. The CDR3 DNA is TGTGCCAGCAGTGAGGACAGGGGAAGCGTCAAGGAGCAGTTCTTC.

This sequence joins TRBV28 and TRBJ2-3, with D possibly matching TRBD1 (5 bases). Germline V gene data show CDR1 as MDHEN and CDR2 as SYDVKM. The CDR3 totals 15 residues. Trimming shortened V by 5 bases and J by 2 bases, and 14 bases separated the two germline ends. In DNA, the CDR3 is TGTGCCAGCAGTAGGGGCGGTGCTTCCACAGATACGCAGTATTTT. This gives the protein CASSRGGASTDTQYF.

The J gene is TRBJ1-2, the V gene TRBV28; a possible D gene is TRBD1 (6 bases). V lost 3 bases and J lost 0, with 11 bases in between. The CDR3 contains 15 residues. CDR1 is MDHEN and CDR2 is SYDVKM in the germline V gene. The CDR3 region has the DNA TGTGCCAGCAGTTTGCAGGGGAAGGCTAACTATGGCTACACCTTC. Protein product: CASSLQGKANYGYTF.

The gene calls are TRBV5-1 and TRBJ1-2, with 11 positions matching TRBD1. The junction had 10 bases not matched to a gene; V was cut back by 3 bases and J by 3 bases. CDR1 is SGHRS and CDR2 is YFSETQ in the germline V gene. The CDR3 runs to 17 residues. The CDR3 nucleotides are TGCGCCAGCAGCTATAGGACAGGGGGCGCTTGGGACTATGGCTACACCTTC. This sequence encodes CASSYRTGGAWDYGYTF.

V gene TRBV28 combines with J gene TRBJ1-5; TRBD1 matches at 9 bases. J lost 4 bases, V lost 5 bases, and 12 bases had no gene match. Per the germline V gene, CDR1 is MDHEN and CDR2 is SYDVKM. CDR3 length: 17 amino acids. The CDR3 region is CASSPSRDRDRNQPQHF. For the CDR3, the DNA is TGTGCCAGCAGTCCCTCGAGGGACAGGGATAGAAATCAGCCCCAGCATTTT.

The rearrangement links TRBV9 to TRBJ1-2; D is possibly TRBD1 (5 bases). CDR3 length: 15 amino acids. Germline V gene lookup returns CDR1 SGDLS and CDR2 YYNGEE. Trimming removed 0 bases from V and 7 bases from J, with 16 bases in between. The CDR3 DNA reads as TGTGCCAGCAGCGTAGGAGGGGTAGGGGCGGCTGGCTACACCTTC. Translated: CASSVGGVGAAGYTF.

The genes are TRBV9 and TRBJ2-4; 8 bases are shared with TRBD2. Germline CDR1 SGDLS, CDR2 YYNGEE. The length of the CDR3 is 17 residues. V shed 3 bases and J 6 bases; nucleotides not matched to a gene: 14. The CDR3 reads CASSAGAGVPQGNIQYF. The CDR3 bases are TGTGCCAGCAGCGCGGGAGCGGGAGTGCCCCAGGGAAACATTCAGTACTTC.

This clone has a single count. This chain links TRBV5-4 with TRBJ2-7, with TRBD1 as a possible D gene (5 bases). This CDR3 comprises 14 residues. V lost 0 bases and J 3 bases, leaving 10 bases between the germline ends. CDR1 is SGHNT and CDR2 is YYREEE in the germline V gene (reference sequence). The CDR3 sequence is CASSLDVRDYEQYV. For the CDR3, the DNA is TGTGCCAGCAGCTTGGATGTCAGGGACTACGAGCAGTACGTC.

The count of this clone is one. The V call is TRBV7-2, the J call TRBJ2-5, with D maybe TRBD2 (5 bases). This CDR3 spans 13 amino acids. Germline V CDR1 and CDR2: SGHTA, FQGNSA. V was pared by 5 bases and J by 7 bases, with 14 bases between. The CDR3 region is CASSLREKGTQYF. Here the CDR3 DNA reads TGTGCCAGCAGCCTCCGGGAAAAAGGGACCCAGTACTTC. Full variable domain (missing parts from reference TRBV7-2 and TRBJ2-5): GAGVSQSPSNKVTEKGKDVELRCDPISGHTALYWYRQSLGQGLEFLIYFQGNSAPDKSGLPSDRFSAERTGGSVSTLTIQRTQQEDSAVYLCASSLREKGTQYFGPGTRLLVL.

This chain connects TRBV6-6 to TRBJ2-7, with 9 bases lining up with TRBD2. This CDR3 is 13 amino acids long. V trimming: 4 bases; J trimming: 8 bases; junction bases outside the gene matches: 6. Germline V gene lookup returns CDR1 MNHNY and CDR2 SVGAGI (reference sequence). This CDR3 reads CASSSQAGGKQYF. CDR3 in DNA: TGTGCCAGCAGTTCTCAGGCGGGAGGGAAGCAGTACTTC.

This clone was counted only a few times. The rearrangement joins TRBV2 to TRBJ1-1; D might be TRBD1 (6 bases). CDR3 length equals 13 residues. V lost 1 base, J lost 4 bases, and 7 bases lay in between. The V gene's germline CDR1 is SNHLY and CDR2 FYNNEI. CDR3 amino acids: CASSEEGGTEAFF. CDR3 sequence (DNA): TGTGCCAGCAGTGAAGAGGGGGGCACTGAAGCTTTCTTT. The whole variable domain, filled in from reference TRBV2 and TRBJ1-1, reads EPEVTQTPSHQVTQMGQEVILRCVPISNHLYFYWYRQILGQKVEFLVSFYNNEISEKSEIFDDQFSVERPDGSNFTLKIRSTKLEDSAMYFCASSEEGGTEAFFGQGTRLTVV.

The rearrangement uses TRBV30 and TRBJ2-7; possibly TRBD1 or TRBD2 for D (5 bases each). Trimming stripped 3 bases from V and 4 bases from J, with 22 bases between. This CDR3 spans 16 amino acids. CDR1 and CDR2 from the germline V gene are GTSNPN and SVGIG (reference sequence). The CDR3 DNA is TGTGCCTGGAGAGCCAATCTAGCCGGGACGAGTTACGAGCAGTACTTC. This sequence encodes CAWRANLAGTSYEQYF.

V is TRBV6-5 and J is TRBJ2-3; TRBD2 is a possible D gene (6 bases). Trimming took 4 bases from V and 4 from J, leaving 18 bases between them. The CDR3 has 16 amino acids. In germline, CDR1 is MNHEY, CDR2 SVGAGI. CDR3 residues: CASSSSGPGVADTQYF. Here the CDR3 DNA reads TGTGCCAGCAGTTCGTCGGGACCGGGGGTGGCAGATACGCAGTATTTT.

This chain uses TRBV5-5 with TRBJ1-1; TRBD1 agrees at 7 bases. Per germline, CDR1 SGHKS and CDR2 YYEKEE (reference sequence). J lost 3 bases, V lost 2 bases, and 4 bases had no gene match. The CDR3 runs 14 residues. Written as DNA, the CDR3 is TGTGCCAGCAGCTTCGACAGGGTAGACACTGAAGCTTTCTTT. It is translated as CASSFDRVDTEAFF. The full variable domain, in which reference TRBV5-5 and TRBJ1-1 provide the parts outside the CDR3, is DAGVTQSPTHLIKTRGQQVTLRCSPISGHKSVSWYQQVLGQGPQFIFQYYEKEERGRGNFPDRFSARQFPNYSSELNVNALLLGDSALYLCASSFDRVDTEAFFGQGTRLTVV.

V and J are TRBV2 and TRBJ2-2; no clear D. Trimming shortened V by 3 bases and J by 1 base, and 9 bases separated the two germline ends. Per the germline V gene, CDR1 is SNHLY and CDR2 is FYNNEI. This CDR3 region has 15 residues. CDR3 coding DNA: TGTGCCAGCAGTGACGCGCGGAGGAACACCGGGGAGCTGTTTTTT. This translates into CASSDARRNTGELFF.

The chain combines TRBV28 with TRBJ2-3; D remains ambiguous. The CDR3 has 14 amino acids. Trimming stripped 8 bases from V and 4 bases from J, with 16 bases between. Germline CDR1 and CDR2: MDHEN and SYDVKM. The CDR3 DNA reads as TGTGCCAGCTTGACTTCCGCCGGATCAGATACGCAGTATTTT. It is translated as CASLTSAGSDTQYF.

The CDR3 nucleotides read TGCGCCAGCAGCCAAGATTCGAGCGGGGATCCCTACAATGAGCAGTTCTTC. The encoded protein is CASSQDSSGDPYNEQFF. This chain uses TRBV4-1 with TRBJ2-1, with 7 bases lining up with TRBD2. With 0 bases clipped from V and 2 bases from J, the junction kept 7 bases outside the gene matches. This CDR3 spans 17 amino acids. From germline, CDR1 is MGHRA and CDR2 YSYEKL.

The chain has TRBV28 and TRBJ1-5; D is uncertain. V lost 6 bases to trimming and J lost 6 bases, with 9 bases between them. The CDR3 sequence is 12 residues long. In germline, CDR1 is MDHEN, CDR2 SYDVKM. The CDR3 region has the DNA TGTGCCAGCAGCCCCCCGGGTCAGCCCCAGCATTTT. The encoded protein is CASSPPGQPQHF.

V is TRBV4-1 and J is TRBJ1-2; unclear D gene. This CDR3 has 13 residues. Germline V gives CDR1 MGHRA, CDR2 YSYEKL. Trimming cost V 1 base and J 5 bases, with 8 bases left between them. The CDR3 is CASSQGLGYGYTF. The CDR3 nucleotides read TGCGCCAGCAGCCAAGGACTTGGGTATGGCTACACCTTC.

For the CDR3, the DNA is TGTGCCAGCAGCTTAGAACGGGGTATCTCCTACAATGAGCAGTTCTTC. Residues: CASSLERGISYNEQFF. The chain uses TRBV7-9 and TRBJ2-1; the D gene is possibly TRBD2 (5 bases). Germline-derived CDR1 and CDR2 are SEHNR and FQNEAQ (reference sequence). This CDR3 is built from 16 residues. Trimming cost V 1 base and J 0 bases, with 10 bases left between them. The full variable domain, its missing parts supplied by reference TRBV7-9 and TRBJ2-1, is DTGVSQNPRHKITKRGQNVTFRCDPISEHNRLYWYRQTLGQGPEFLTYFQNEAQLEKSRLLSDRFSAERPKGSFSTLEIQRTEQGDSAMYLCASSLERGISYNEQFFGPGTRLTVL.

The J gene is TRBJ1-2, the V gene TRBV6-5, with TRBD1 as a possible D gene (6 bases). Germline values: CDR1 MNHEY, CDR2 SVGAGI. This CDR3 has 13 residues. Trimming left V 2 bases short and J 13 bases short, with 17 bases between. The CDR3 here is CASSYVARGKSTF. CDR3 sequence (DNA): TGTGCCAGCAGTTACGTGGCCAGGGGAAAGTCCACCTTC.

V usage is TRBV27 and J usage is TRBJ2-7; TRBD2 matches at 7 bases. The CDR3 has 14 amino acids. CDR1 and CDR2 from the germline V gene are MNHEY and SMNVEV (reference sequence). V was clipped by 3 bases and J by 2 bases; unmatched bases: 4. The CDR3 DNA is TGTGCCAGCAGTTTCCAGCGGGAAACCTACGAGCAGTACTTC. Translating gives CASSFQRETYEQYF.

The J gene is TRBJ2-5, the V gene TRBV27, with 9 nucleotides matching TRBD1. The DNA end is a closer match to TRBJ2-7, so the J assignment may be wrong. CDR1 is MNHEY and CDR2 is SMNVEV in the germline V gene (reference sequence). There are 18 residues in the CDR3. For the CDR3, the DNA is TGTGCCAGCAGCAAGTTATCCTTCCGGGACAGGGTAACCTACGAGCAGTACTTC. It yields the protein CASSKLSFRDRVTYEQYF.

Remarks on this clone: A junction end diverges from the germline sequence, so it may reflect a read error. The sample carries other DNA sequences with the same CDR3. This sequence joins TRBV4-1 and TRBJ1-4; D is unclear. This CDR3 is built from 14 residues. Per germline, CDR1 MGHRA and CDR2 YSYEKL. The CDR3 DNA reads as TGCGCCAGCAGCCAAGGAGGCCTGCGCGAAAAACTATTTTTT. Its translation is CASSQGGLREKLFF.

The J gene is TRBJ2-2, the V gene TRBV5-4, with 7 positions matching TRBD1. The CDR3 loop spans 16 amino acids. From germline, CDR1 is SGHNT and CDR2 YYREEE (reference sequence). V lost 4 bases to trimming and J lost 8 bases; unmatched junction nucleotides: 14. The CDR3 loop reads CASSRTGVSQGGELFF. The CDR3, as DNA: TGTGCCAGCAGCCGGACAGGTGTCTCCCAGGGGGGGGAGCTGTTTTTT.

This chain links TRBV6-6 with TRBJ1-2; 9 bases are shared with TRBD1. This CDR3 has 14 residues. With 7 bases clipped from V and 5 bases from J, the junction kept 8 bases outside the gene matches. Germline CDR1 and CDR2: MNHNY and SVGAGI (reference sequence). The CDR3 loop reads CASTTPGTGYGYTF. CDR3 in DNA: TGTGCCAGCACCACCCCCGGGACAGGGTATGGCTACACCTTC.

CDR3 DNA sequence: TGTGCCAGCAGTTACTCGACTACGAAGGGGAAAAACATTCAGTACTTC. This codes for CASSYSTTKGKNIQYF. V gene TRBV6-6 combines with J gene TRBJ2-4, with D perhaps matching TRBD1 or TRBD2 (5 bases each). From germline, CDR1 is MNHNY and CDR2 SVGAGI (reference sequence). V was cut by 0 bases and J by 4 bases, with 13 bases left in between. This CDR3 contains 16 residues.

This sequence joins TRBV6-1 and TRBJ1-1; no firm D call. V lost 4 bases and J 4 bases, leaving 13 bases between the germline ends. This CDR3 contains 14 residues. CDR1 and CDR2 (germline): MNHNS, SASEGT. The CDR3 bases are TGTGCCAGCAGTGGGTTTGGTCAGAGCACTGAAGCTTTCTTT. Protein sequence: CASSGFGQSTEAFF.

This clone was picked up a small number of times. The chain recombines TRBV5-1 with TRBJ1-1; D perhaps matches TRBD1 (6 bases). This CDR3 spans 13 amino acids. Germline V gene sequence: CDR1 SGHRS, CDR2 YFSETQ. V lost 2 bases, J lost 1 base, and 6 bases lay in between. CDR3 in amino acids: CASSLGGNTEAFF. In nucleotides, the CDR3 is TGCGCCAGCAGCTTAGGGGGGAACACTGAAGCTTTCTTT.